Below, 9 T cell receptor beta chains from the same sample are listed, as sequenced in a study of a mutant IDH1 vaccine in newly diagnosed glioma. The antigens these receptors bind are not known. The repertoire was sequenced with immunoSEQ multiplex PCR; TCRdb's copy has only in-frame clones and lacks some. The sample gives some 38,000 clones, more than 80% of which show up once; roughly 5% is in the top ten. Time point specified: week 23, last vaccination. Doses consisted of 300 ug of mutant IDH1 20-mer peptide each, paired with topical imiquimod. The source material was PBMCs, sampled from a glioma patient whose treatment included an IDH1 peptide vaccine. Source of these receptors: a man between 35 and 55 years old with glioma.

The V gene is TRBV7-2, the J gene TRBJ2-7; the D is unclear. CDR1 SGHTA and CDR2 FQGNSA come from the germline V gene. Trimming pared 5 bases from V and 0 bases from J, leaving 11 bases between. The CDR3 length is 14 residues. In DNA, the CDR3 is TGTGCCAGCAGCCCCGGACGCAGCTCCTACGAGCAGTACTTC. Amino acid sequence: CASSPGRSSYEQYF.

CDR3 in amino acids: CASSVLAGGGSSFYNEQFF. The CDR3 DNA sequence: TGTGCCAGCAGCGTGTTAGCGGGAGGGGGTTCAAGTTTCTACAATGAGCAGTTCTTC. V is TRBV9 and J is TRBJ2-1; 11 bases match TRBD2. This CDR3 is 19 amino acids long. The V segment lost 2 bases and the J segment 3 bases; nucleotides outside the gene matches: 13. Per the germline V gene, CDR1 is SGDLS and CDR2 is YYNGEE.

V is TRBV7-3 and J is TRBJ2-3; tentative D call: TRBD2 (6 bases). Trimming took 2 bases from V and 4 from J, leaving 19 bases between them. CDR1 and CDR2 from the germline V gene are SGHTA and FQGTGA. This CDR3 region has 17 residues. Written as DNA, the CDR3 is TGTGCCAGCAGCTTATCGCCGGCGGGTGCGGGGCCAGATACGCAGTATTTT. Translating it yields CASSLSPAGAGPDTQYF.

V usage is TRBV7-2 and J usage is TRBJ2-7; the D is unclear. V lost 0 bases, J lost 5 bases, and 11 bases lay in between. Germline loops: CDR1 SGHTA, CDR2 FQGNSA. The CDR3 has 14 residues. The CDR3 region is CASSLAQTFNEQYF. In DNA form, the CDR3 reads TGTGCCAGCAGCTTAGCACAGACCTTCAACGAGCAGTACTTC.

The gene calls are TRBV6-6 and TRBJ1-2, with TRBD1 matching over 7 bases. The ends lost 0 bases at V and 3 bases at J; junction bases unmatched: 1. Germline V CDR1 and CDR2: MNHNY, SVGAGI (reference sequence). The CDR3 is made up of 14 amino acids. CDR3: CASSYSDRHYGYTF. As DNA, the CDR3 is TGTGCCAGCAGTTACTCGGACAGGCACTATGGCTACACCTTC.

The genes are TRBV11-2 and TRBJ2-1, with no clear D. Looked up from germline, CDR1 is SGHAT and CDR2 is FQNNGV. CDR3 size: 13 residues. Trimming took 1 base from V and 9 from J, leaving 10 bases between them. The CDR3 sequence: CASSLVPNREQFF. Here the CDR3 DNA reads TGTGCCAGCAGCTTAGTACCTAACCGTGAGCAGTTCTTC. The variable domain in full, completed from reference TRBV11-2 and TRBJ2-1, reads EAGVAQSPRYKIIEKRQSVAFWCNPISGHATLYWYQQILGQGPKLLIQFQNNGVVDDSQLPKDRFSAERLKGVDSTLKIQPAKLEDSAVYLCASSLVPNREQFFGPGTRLTVL.

V gene TRBV11-2 combines with J gene TRBJ2-2; 7 bases line up with TRBD2. The V segment lost 7 bases and the J segment 0 bases; nucleotides outside the gene matches: 5. Per germline, CDR1 SGHAT and CDR2 FQNNGV. CDR3 length: 15 amino acids. The CDR3 region has the DNA TGTGCCAGCACCAGAGCGGGGACGAACACCGGGGAGCTGTTTTTT. As protein: CASTRAGTNTGELFF. The entire variable domain, with the rest obtained from reference TRBV11-2 and TRBJ2-2, is as follows: EAGVAQSPRYKIIEKRQSVAFWCNPISGHATLYWYQQILGQGPKLLIQFQNNGVVDDSQLPKDRFSAERLKGVDSTLKIQPAKLEDSAVYLCASTRAGTNTGELFFGEGSRLTVL.

The CDR3 bases are TGTGCCAGCAGCTTAGTCCGGCAGGGGGACACTGAAGCTTTCTTT. This gives the protein CASSLVRQGDTEAFF. The gene calls are TRBV7-9 and TRBJ1-1; 7 bases are a match to TRBD1. Looked up from germline, CDR1 is SEHNR and CDR2 is FQNEAQ (reference sequence). J was trimmed by 3 bases and V by 1 base; bases with no gene match: 5. The CDR3 loop spans 15 amino acids.

The DNA of the CDR3 is TGTGCCAGCACCTTGGACAGGGCCAACACCGGGGAGCTGTTTTTT. Its protein is CASTLDRANTGELFF. V usage is TRBV6-7 and J usage is TRBJ2-2; TRBD1 matches 8 bases. TRBV6-7 is an ORF for which the function is uncertain. V gave up 7 bases and J gave up 2 bases; unmatched junction bases: 6. This CDR3 is built from 15 residues.